The clone carrying this T cell receptor (beta chain) occurred many times. These data come from a study of Graves' ophthalmopathy and Graves' hyperthyroidism. The sequenced template was RNA, covering the TCR beta CDR3 region. Investigators did first-round RT-PCR with HTBI primers, then second-round multiplex PCR. TCRdb fed the multiplex PCR reads into MiXCR, producing one record per CDR3 protein. The sample carries 600,000 to 650,000 distinct CDR3 sequences, 20% to 25% recorded once. The stable label applied to hyperthyroidism with no ophthalmopathy within 18 months of follow-up. Other autoimmune diseases, uncontrolled infections, pregnancy or lactation ruled patients out of participation. Germline loops: CDR1 MNHEY, CDR2 SVGAGI. This CDR3 has 14 amino acids. V was cut by 2 bases and J by 5 bases, with 13 bases left in between.

Sequenced input: peripheral blood. The V call is TRBV6-5, the J call TRBJ2-7; D might be TRBD1 (7 bases). The clonotype originates from a woman in her late teens or twenties with stable Graves' hyperthyroidism. Some clones in this sample may be carry-over from other donors' samples. The CDR3 nucleotides are TGTGCCAGCAGTTACGACCAGGGGGGCAACGAGCAGTACTTC. Its protein product is CASSYDQGGNEQYF.